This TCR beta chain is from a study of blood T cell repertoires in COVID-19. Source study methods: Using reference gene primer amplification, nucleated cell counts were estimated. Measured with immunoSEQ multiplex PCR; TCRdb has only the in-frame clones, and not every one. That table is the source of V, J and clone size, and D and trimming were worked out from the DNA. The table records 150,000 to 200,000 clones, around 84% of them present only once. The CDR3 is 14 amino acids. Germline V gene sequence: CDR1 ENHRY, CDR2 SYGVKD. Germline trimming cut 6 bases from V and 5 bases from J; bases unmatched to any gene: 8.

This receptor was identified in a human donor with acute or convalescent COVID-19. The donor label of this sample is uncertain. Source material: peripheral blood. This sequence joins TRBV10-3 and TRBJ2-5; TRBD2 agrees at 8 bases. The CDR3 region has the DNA TGTGCCATCAGGGGCAGTAGCGGGGCGGAGACCCAGTACTTC. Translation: CAIRGSSGAETQYF.